The clone carrying this T cell receptor beta chain showed up many times. Antigen unknown. Germline values: CDR1 SGHRS, CDR2 YFSETQ. The length of the CDR3 is 13 residues. V trimming: 1 base; J trimming: 5 bases; junction bases outside the gene matches: 1. The entry originates in a study of post-analysis software for immune sequencing data. General study points: Five or six TRBV segments, TRBV5-6, TRBV5-1 and TRBV20-1 among them, were found more frequent in patients than controls. Samples made in the same batch grouped tightly together by F measure.

TCR beta cDNA libraries had unique molecular identifiers. TCRdb fed the PCR reads into MiXCR, producing one record per CDR3 protein. Of roughly 870,000 distinct CDR3 sequences listed, under 70% were seen once; the top ten hold 4.6%. The J gene is TRBJ2-7, the V gene TRBV5-1, with 9 bases matching TRBD1. This clonotype was obtained from a girl under 18 with multiple sclerosis. Source material: blood. The CDR3 here is CASSLRDRDEQYF. The CDR3 region has the DNA TGCGCCAGCAGCTTGCGGGACAGGGACGAGCAGTACTTC.